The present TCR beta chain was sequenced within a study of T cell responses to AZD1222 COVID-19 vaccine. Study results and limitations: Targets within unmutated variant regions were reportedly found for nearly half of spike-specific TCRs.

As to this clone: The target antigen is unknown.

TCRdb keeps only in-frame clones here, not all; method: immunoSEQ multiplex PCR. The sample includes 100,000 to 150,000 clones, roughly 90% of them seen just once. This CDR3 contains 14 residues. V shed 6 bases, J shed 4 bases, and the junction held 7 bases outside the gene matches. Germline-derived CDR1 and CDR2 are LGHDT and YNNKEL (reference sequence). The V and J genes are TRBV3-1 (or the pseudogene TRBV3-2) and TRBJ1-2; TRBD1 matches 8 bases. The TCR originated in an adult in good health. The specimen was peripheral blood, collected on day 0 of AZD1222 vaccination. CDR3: CASSFRDRSYGYTF. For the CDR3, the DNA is TGTGCCAGCAGTTTCCGGGACAGGAGCTATGGCTACACCTTC.